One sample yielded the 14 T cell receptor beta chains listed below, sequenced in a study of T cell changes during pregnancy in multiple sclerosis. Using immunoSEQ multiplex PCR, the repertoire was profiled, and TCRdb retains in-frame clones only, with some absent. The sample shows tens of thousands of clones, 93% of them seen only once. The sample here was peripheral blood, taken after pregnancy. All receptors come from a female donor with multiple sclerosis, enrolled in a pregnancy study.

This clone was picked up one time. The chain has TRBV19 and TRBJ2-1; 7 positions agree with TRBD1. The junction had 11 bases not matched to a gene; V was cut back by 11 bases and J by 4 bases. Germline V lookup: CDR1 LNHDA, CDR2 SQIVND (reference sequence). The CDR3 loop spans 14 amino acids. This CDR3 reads CASDPGTAYNEQFF. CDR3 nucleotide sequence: TGTGCCTCCGACCCCGGGACAGCTTACAATGAGCAGTTCTTC.

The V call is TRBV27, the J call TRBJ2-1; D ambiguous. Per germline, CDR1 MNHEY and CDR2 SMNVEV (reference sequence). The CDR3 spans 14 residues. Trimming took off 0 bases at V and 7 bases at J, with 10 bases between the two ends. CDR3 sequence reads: CASSLSTAPNEQFF. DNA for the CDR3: TGTGCCAGCAGTTTATCCACAGCCCCTAATGAGCAGTTCTTC.

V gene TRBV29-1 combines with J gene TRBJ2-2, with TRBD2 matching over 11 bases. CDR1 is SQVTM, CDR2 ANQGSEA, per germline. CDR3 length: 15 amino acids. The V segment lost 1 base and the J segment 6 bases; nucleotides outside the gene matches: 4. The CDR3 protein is CSVEVLAGVPGELFF. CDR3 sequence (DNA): TGCAGCGTTGAAGTACTAGCGGGAGTACCCGGGGAGCTGTTTTTT.

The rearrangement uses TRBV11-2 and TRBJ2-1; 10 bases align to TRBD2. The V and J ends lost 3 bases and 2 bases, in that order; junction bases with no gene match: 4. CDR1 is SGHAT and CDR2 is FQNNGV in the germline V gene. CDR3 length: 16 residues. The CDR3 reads CASSLGTSGAYNEQFF. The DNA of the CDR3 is TGTGCCAGCAGCTTGGGAACTAGCGGGGCCTACAATGAGCAGTTCTTC.

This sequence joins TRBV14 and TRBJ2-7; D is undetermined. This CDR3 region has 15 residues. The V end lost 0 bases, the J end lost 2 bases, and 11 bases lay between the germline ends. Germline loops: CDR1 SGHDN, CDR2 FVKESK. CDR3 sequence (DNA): TGTGCCAGCAGCCAAGAGATTGGCCACCCCTACGAGCAGTACTTC. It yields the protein CASSQEIGHPYEQYF.

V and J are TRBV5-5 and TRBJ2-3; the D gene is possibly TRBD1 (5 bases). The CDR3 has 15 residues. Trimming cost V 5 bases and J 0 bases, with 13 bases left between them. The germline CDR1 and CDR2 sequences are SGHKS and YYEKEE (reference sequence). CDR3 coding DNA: TGTGCCAGCAGTCAGGCAGGGTCAAGCACAGATACGCAGTATTTT. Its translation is CASSQAGSSTDTQYF.

The CDR3 loop reads CASSPVRDRGLSYEQYF. As DNA, the CDR3 is TGTGCCAGCTCACCTGTAAGGGACAGGGGGCTCTCCTACGAGCAGTACTTC. This chain joins TRBV18 and TRBJ2-7; 12 bases fit TRBD1. V gave up 3 bases and J gave up 0 bases; unmatched junction bases: 6. The germline V gene encodes CDR1 KGHSH and CDR2 LQKENI. This CDR3 contains 17 residues.

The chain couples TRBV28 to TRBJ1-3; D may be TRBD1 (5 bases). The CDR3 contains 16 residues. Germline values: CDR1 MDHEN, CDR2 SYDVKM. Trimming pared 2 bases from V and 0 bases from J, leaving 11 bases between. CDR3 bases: TGTGCCAGCAGTTTAGGAGGGGCTTACTCTGGAAACACCATATATTTT. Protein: CASSLGGAYSGNTIYF.

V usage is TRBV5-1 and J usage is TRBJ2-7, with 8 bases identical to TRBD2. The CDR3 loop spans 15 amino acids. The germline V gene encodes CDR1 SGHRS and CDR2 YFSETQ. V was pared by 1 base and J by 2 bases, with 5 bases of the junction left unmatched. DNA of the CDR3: TGCGCCAGCAGCTTGACCAGCGGGGGCCCCTACGAGCAGTACTTC. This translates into CASSLTSGGPYEQYF. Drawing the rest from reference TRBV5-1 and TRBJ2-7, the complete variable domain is KAGVTQTPRYLIKTRGQQVTLSCSPISGHRSVSWYQQTPGQGLQFLFEYFSETQRNKGNFPGRFSGRQFSNSRSEMNVSTLELGDSALYLCASSLTSGGPYEQYFGPGTRLTVT.

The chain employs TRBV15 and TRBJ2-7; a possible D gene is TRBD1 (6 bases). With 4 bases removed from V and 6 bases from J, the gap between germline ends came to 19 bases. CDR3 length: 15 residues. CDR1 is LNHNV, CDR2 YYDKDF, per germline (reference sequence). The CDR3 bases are TGTGCCACCAGCATAGCCCAGGGGACGCTAAGCGAGCAGTACTTC. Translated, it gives CATSIAQGTLSEQYF.

The CDR3 bases are TGTGCCAGCAGTGAAGGACTAGCGGGACCCTACAATGAGCAGTTCTTC. Its protein product is CASSEGLAGPYNEQFF. The rearrangement joins TRBV6-1 to TRBJ2-1; 11 nucleotides line up with TRBD2. With V trimmed by 1 base and J by 2 bases, 1 base remained unmatched. The CDR3 totals 16 residues. Germline assignment: CDR1 MNHNS and CDR2 SASEGT.

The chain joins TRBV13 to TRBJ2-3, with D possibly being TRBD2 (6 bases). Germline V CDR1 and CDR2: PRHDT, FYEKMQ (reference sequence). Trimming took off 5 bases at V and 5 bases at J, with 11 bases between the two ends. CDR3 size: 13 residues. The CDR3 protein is CASSPVTRDTQYF. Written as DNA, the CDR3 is TGTGCCAGCAGCCCTGTGACTAGAGATACGCAGTATTTT.

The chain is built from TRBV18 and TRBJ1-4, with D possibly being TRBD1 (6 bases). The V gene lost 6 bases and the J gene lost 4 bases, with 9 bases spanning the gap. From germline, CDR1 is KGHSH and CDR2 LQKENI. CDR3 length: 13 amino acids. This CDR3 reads CASSLRGNEKLFF. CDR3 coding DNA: TGTGCCAGCTCGCTCAGGGGTAATGAAAAACTGTTTTTT.

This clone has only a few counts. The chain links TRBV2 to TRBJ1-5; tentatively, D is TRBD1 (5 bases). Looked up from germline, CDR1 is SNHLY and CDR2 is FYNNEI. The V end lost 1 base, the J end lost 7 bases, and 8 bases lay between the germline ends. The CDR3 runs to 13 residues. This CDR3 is CASSEVGLQPQHF. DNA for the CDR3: TGTGCCAGCAGTGAAGTGGGGCTGCAGCCCCAGCATTTT.